Presented here are 18 T cell receptor beta chains from one specimen sequenced in a study of radiation and T cells in renal cell carcinoma. Time point reported: blood 2 weeks post-SBRT. As for treatment: 15 Gy SBRT to primary tumor, nephrectomy 4 weeks later. The table came from immunoSEQ multiplex PCR; TCRdb's copy has only in-frame clones and leaves some out. The sample lists 100,000 to 150,000 clones; around 81% were seen once. The sample here was blood, taken from a patient whose treatment included radiotherapy and nephrectomy. Every receptor here comes from a man aged 50 or older with renal cell carcinoma.

The chain carries TRBV7-8 and TRBJ2-6; the match to TRBD2 covers 11 bases. Germline V CDR1 and CDR2: SGHVS, FQNEAQ. Germline trimming cut 7 bases from V and 4 bases from J; bases unmatched to any gene: 9. This CDR3 has 17 residues. The CDR3 region is CASKRSGRAAGANVLTF. The CDR3, as DNA: TGTGCCAGCAAACGTAGCGGGAGGGCCGCCGGGGCCAACGTCCTGACTTTC.

The chain links TRBV14 to TRBJ2-2; D gene ambiguous. The germline V gene encodes CDR1 SGHDN and CDR2 FVKESK. The CDR3 sequence is 13 residues long. The germline V and J ends were trimmed by 1 base and 6 bases, with 6 bases remaining between them. CDR3 sequence reads: CASSQAPPGELFF. The CDR3 DNA sequence: TGTGCCAGCAGCCAAGCGCCCCCCGGGGAGCTGTTTTTT.

V and J are TRBV29-1 and TRBJ1-2; D gene ambiguous. The CDR3 extends over 12 amino acids. Germline CDR1 SQVTM, CDR2 ANQGSEA. Trimming stripped 6 bases from V and 2 bases from J, with 10 bases between. CDR3 DNA sequence: TGCAGCGTCCCTTACCCCAACTATGGCTACACCTTC. It specifies CSVPYPNYGYTF.

The DNA for the CDR3 is TGTGCCAGCAGTATGACAGATCTGAACACTGAAGCTTTCTTT. This translates into CASSMTDLNTEAFF. V and J are TRBV6-1 and TRBJ1-1, with D perhaps TRBD1 (5 bases). V gave up 5 bases and J gave up 0 bases, with 10 bases separating them. The germline V gene encodes CDR1 MNHNS and CDR2 SASEGT. This CDR3 has 14 amino acids.

This chain connects TRBV30 to TRBJ1-4; D is undetermined. Germline V gene sequence: CDR1 GTSNPN, CDR2 SVGIG (reference sequence). This CDR3 is 12 amino acids long. Trimming pared 0 bases from V and 14 bases from J, leaving 13 bases between. The chain's CDR3 is CAWSVLGGILFF. CDR3 sequence (DNA): TGTGCCTGGAGTGTATTAGGAGGGATTCTGTTTTTT.

The J gene is TRBJ2-1, the V gene TRBV28, with D possibly matching TRBD1 (5 bases). Germline V lookup: CDR1 MDHEN, CDR2 SYDVKM. This CDR3 is 15 amino acids long. Trimming pared 7 bases from V and 7 bases from J, leaving 20 bases between. The CDR3 sequence is CASTTMVGDGNEQFF. The CDR3 DNA sequence: TGTGCCAGCACTACTATGGTAGGGGATGGAAATGAGCAGTTCTTC.

The DNA for the CDR3 is TGTGCCTGCAACTCAGGACAGGGGAGCGGAAACACCATATATTTT. Translating it yields CACNSGQGSGNTIYF. J is TRBJ1-3 and V is TRBV30; the match to TRBD1 covers 9 bases. The CDR3 length is 15 residues. The V and J ends lost 6 bases and 4 bases, in that order; junction bases with no gene match: 10. Germline V gene lookup returns CDR1 GTSNPN and CDR2 SVGIG (reference sequence).

V and J are TRBV30 and TRBJ2-5; a weak D match, TRBD1 (6 bases). Germline CDR1 is GTSNPN and CDR2 is SVGIG (reference sequence). The V end lost 3 bases, the J end lost 4 bases, and 9 bases lay between the germline ends. The CDR3 contains 12 residues. The CDR3 here is CAWSPQGETQYF. CDR3 sequence (DNA): TGTGCCTGGAGCCCACAGGGAGAGACCCAGTACTTC. Based on the CDR3 plus reference TRBV30 and TRBJ2-5, the full variable domain is SQTIHQWPATLVQPVGSPLSLECTVEGTSNPNLYWYRQAAGRGLQLLFYSVGIGQISSEVPQNLSASRPQDRQFILSSKKLLLSDSGFYLCAWSPQGETQYFGPGTRLLVL.

V gene TRBV7-8 combines with J gene TRBJ1-1, with 10 bases identical to TRBD1. Germline V gene sequence: CDR1 SGHVS, CDR2 FQNEAQ. The CDR3 consists of 14 residues. V lost 4 bases, J lost 4 bases, and 3 bases stayed unmatched. The CDR3 sequence is CASSSRQGATEAFF. In DNA, the CDR3 is TGTGCCAGCAGCTCAAGACAGGGGGCCACTGAAGCTTTCTTT.

V is TRBV6-5 and J is TRBJ1-5, with D unresolved. V lost 11 bases, J lost 8 bases, and 10 bases lay in between. Germline CDR1 is MNHEY and CDR2 is SVGAGI. The length of the CDR3 is 10 residues. The CDR3 loop is CAAGGEPQHF. CDR3 in DNA: TGTGCCGCGGGAGGAGAGCCCCAGCATTTT.

This clone has only a few counts. The rearrangement links TRBV30 to TRBJ2-7, with D possibly TRBD1 on 5 matching bases. CDR1 and CDR2 (germline): GTSNPN, SVGIG (reference sequence). This CDR3 contains 14 residues. V was shortened by 2 bases and J by 3 bases, with 14 bases between the two germline ends. As DNA, the CDR3 is TGTGCCTGGAGTCTAGGGAATACAGGCTACGAGCAGTACTTC. This encodes CAWSLGNTGYEQYF.

This clone was detected a few times. J is TRBJ1-6 and V is TRBV18; D remains unclear. The V and J ends lost 3 bases and 7 bases respectively, with 10 bases between them. This CDR3 has 14 amino acids. Germline V gene data show CDR1 as KGHSH and CDR2 as LQKENI. The CDR3 loop reads CASSPGRANSPLHF. The CDR3 DNA sequence: TGTGCCAGCTCACCCGGACGGGCCAATTCACCCCTCCACTTT.

The V gene is TRBV4-1, the J gene TRBJ1-1; D uncertain. The CDR3 is 18 residues long. CDR1 is MGHRA, CDR2 YSYEKL, per germline. V lost 0 bases and J lost 1, with 18 bases in between. CDR3: CASSQDNLLEAANTEAFF. The CDR3 DNA is TGCGCCAGCAGCCAAGATAATCTCCTGGAGGCCGCGAACACTGAAGCTTTCTTT.

J is TRBJ2-7 and V is TRBV5-1; D gene uncertain. This CDR3 is 12 amino acids long. Trimming cost V 4 bases and J 4 bases, with 9 bases left between them. From germline, CDR1 is SGHRS and CDR2 YFSETQ. CDR3 residues: CASSDTEYEQYF. The CDR3 nucleotides read TGCGCCAGCAGCGATACAGAGTACGAGCAGTACTTC.

This chain links TRBV29-1 with TRBJ2-5; D might be TRBD1 (7 bases). The CDR3 contains 14 residues. The ends were cut back, 7 bases at V and 4 bases at J, with 19 bases in the middle. Germline CDR1 reads SQVTM; CDR2 reads ANQGSEA. This CDR3 reads CSAPGRTGTETQYF. The CDR3, as DNA: TGCAGCGCCCCTGGGAGGACAGGAACAGAGACCCAGTACTTC.

This chain links TRBV5-1 with TRBJ1-1; TRBD1 might be the D (5 bases). Germline CDR1 and CDR2: SGHRS and YFSETQ. Trimming removed 7 bases at V and 5 bases at J, with 15 bases between. The CDR3 runs 13 residues. The CDR3 DNA reads as TGCGCCAGCTCAAACCAGGGTATGACTGAAGCTTTCTTT. Translation gives CASSNQGMTEAFF.

This chain uses TRBV6-6 with TRBJ2-5; the D is unclear. Trimming removed 6 bases at V and 5 bases at J, with 10 bases between. The CDR3 spans 12 residues. Looked up from germline, CDR1 is MNHNY and CDR2 is SVGAGI (reference sequence). The DNA of the CDR3 is TGTGCCAGCAGGAGTGGGCTGGAGACCCAGTACTTC. This codes for CASRSGLETQYF.

The J gene is TRBJ1-5, the V gene TRBV2, with 9 nucleotides matching TRBD1. Germline V gives CDR1 SNHLY, CDR2 FYNNEI. The V gene end was trimmed by 4 bases and the J gene end by 4 bases; junction bases not matched to a gene: 2. There are 14 residues in the CDR3. The CDR3 spells CASSGTGENQPQHF. The DNA of the CDR3 is TGTGCCAGCAGTGGGACAGGGGAGAATCAGCCCCAGCATTTT.